The rows below give T cell receptor beta chains drawn from one sample of a study of blood T cell repertoires in COVID-19. TCRdb's copy holds only in-frame clones and misses some; the assay was immunoSEQ multiplex PCR. The data hold roughly 49,000 clones, with roughly 86% observed a single time. The sequencing input was peripheral blood. These receptors all stem from a man at least 80 years old with active COVID-19. The CDR3 runs from the conserved cysteine through the conserved F or W. A D gene is named only where the DNA matches it firmly. The listing skips clone size in some rows; elsewhere it reads once, few, many or a size class.

V	D	size	J	DNA	CDR3
TRBV9	TRBD2	-	TRBJ2-7	TGTGCCAGCAGCGTAGGAACTAGCGGGTCCTCCTACGAGCAGTACTTC	CASSVGTSGSSYEQYF
TRBV19	TRBD1	-	TRBJ1-6	TGTGCCAGTAGTGCCGGGACAGGGATAGATCTATCACCCCTCCACTTT	CASSAGTGIDLSPLHF
TRBV13	-	-	TRBJ1-6	TGTGCCAGCAGCTGGGGCAGGGAGGATTCACCCCTCCACTTT	CASSWGREDSPLHF
TRBV5-4	-	-	TRBJ2-7	TGTGCCAGCAGCTTGCAGGGGAGCTCCTACGAGCAGTACTTC	CASSLQGSSYEQYF
TRBV12-3/TRBV12-4	TRBD1	few	TRBJ1-1	TGTGCCAGCACTCTCCACAGGGGTGAAGCTTTCTTT	CASTLHRGEAFF
TRBV2	TRBD2	-	TRBJ2-1	TGTGCCAGCAGGAGGACTAGCGGGAGCCCCCACAATGAGCAGTTCTTC	CASRRTSGSPHNEQFF
TRBV7-9	-	-	TRBJ1-6	TGTGCCGGGGCGGAGGGGTCCGCGTCACCCCTCCACTTT	CAGAEGSASPLHF
TRBV6-5	-	-	TRBJ1-6	TGTGCCAGCGTCCTAAATTCCTATTCACCCCTCCACTTT	CASVLNSYSPLHF
TRBV5-6	TRBD1	few	TRBJ2-2	TGTGCCAGCAGCTTACCCGGACAGGGAAATACCGGGGAGCTGTTTTTT	CASSLPGQGNTGELFF
TRBV28	TRBD1	-	TRBJ2-2	TGTGCCAGCAGTCTCCCGACAGGGGCCAACACCGGGGAGCTGTTTTTT	CASSLPTGANTGELFF
TRBV11-2	TRBD1	-	TRBJ2-1	TGTGCCAGCACCACGAGCGGGACAGGGTCCAATGAGCAGTTCTTC	CASTTSGTGSNEQFF
TRBV19	TRBD2	-	TRBJ2-3	TGTGCCAGCCGACTAGCAACATCAGATACGCAGTATTTT	CASRLATSDTQYF
TRBV7-2	-	-	TRBJ2-2	TGTGCCAGCAGCCCGCGAACAGTGAACACCGGGGAGCTGTTTTTT	CASSPRTVNTGELFF
TRBV15	-	-	TRBJ2-1	TGTGCCACCAGCAGAGGAGTAAATGAGCAGTTCTTC	CATSRGVNEQFF
TRBV30	-	-	TRBJ2-5	TGTGCCTATAGAGCGGAGTCCCAAGAGACCCAGTACTTC	CAYRAESQETQYF
TRBV6-2/TRBV6-3	TRBD2	-	TRBJ2-1	TGTGCCAGCAGTCGCGGACTAGCGGGCGATGAGCAGTTCTTC	CASSRGLAGDEQFF
TRBV19	-	-	TRBJ1-1	TGTGCCAGTAGTATTCGGGATGCGAACACTGAAGCTTTCTTT	CASSIRDANTEAFF
TRBV15	-	-	TRBJ1-1	TGTGCCACCAGCAGAGATTACACGAACACTGAAGCTTTCTTT	CATSRDYTNTEAFF
TRBV20-1	-	-	TRBJ1-2	TGCAGTGCTCGAAGACAGGATGGCTACACCTTC	CSARRQDGYTF
TRBV18	TRBD1	-	TRBJ2-5	TGTGCCAGCTCAACAGGGGGAAAAGAGACCCAGTACTTC	CASSTGGKETQYF
TRBV2	-	medium-sized	TRBJ1-4	TGTGCCAGCAGTGAAAGCCTTTTTGAAAAACTGTTTTTT	CASSESLFEKLFF
TRBV7-2	-	-	TRBJ2-1	TGTGCCAGCAGCTTAAGGGGAAGCTCCTACAATGAGCAGTTCTTC	CASSLRGSSYNEQFF
TRBV5-5	TRBD1	-	TRBJ1-1	TGTGCCAGCAGCAAGGGTGGGCAGGGGGTGGTTAACACTGAAGCTTTCTTT	CASSKGGQGVVNTEAFF
TRBV5-1	-	once	TRBJ1-2	TGCGCCAGCAGCTTGGACCAGGGGAGCGGCTACACCTTC	CASSLDQGSGYTF
TRBV18	-	-	TRBJ2-1	TGTGCCAGCTCACCAGCTTCGTCCCGGAATGAGCAGTTCTTC	CASSPASSRNEQFF
TRBV25-1	-	-	TRBJ2-1	TGTGCCAGCAGTGTAGTGGGCAGAAGCTCCTACAATGAGCAGTTCTTC	CASSVVGRSSYNEQFF
TRBV6-5	-	-	TRBJ2-5	TGTGCCAGCAGTTATTCGACAGCGCGAGTGGAGACCCAGTACTTC	CASSYSTARVETQYF
TRBV19	-	-	TRBJ2-7	TGTGCCAGTAGTAATGGGGGCGGGCTCGAGCAGTACTTC	CASSNGGGLEQYF
TRBV4-2	TRBD2	-	TRBJ2-7	TGTGCCAGCAGCCAGACGGGGGAGGGGAGCACGGAGCAGTACTTC	CASSQTGEGSTEQYF
TRBV3-1/TRBV3-2	TRBD1	-	TRBJ2-3	TGTGCCAGCAGCCAAACTGACAGGGATCACAAGTATTTT	CASSQTDRDHKYF
TRBV19	TRBD1	-	TRBJ2-1	TGTGCCAGTAGTGTCGGGGGGACAGGGTCCTACAATGAGCAGTTCTTC	CASSVGGTGSYNEQFF
TRBV5-6	-	-	TRBJ1-2	TGTGCCAGCAGCACCGGGACTCTAACGTCGGGCTACACCTTC	CASSTGTLTSGYTF
TRBV5-4	-	-	TRBJ2-7	TGTGCCAGCAGCCCCCCACCGACAGAGGCCTACGAGCAGTACTTC	CASSPPPTEAYEQYF
TRBV20-1	TRBD1	-	TRBJ2-3	TGCAGTGCTAGTGGGGCCGGGACAGCAACAGATACGCAGTATTTT	CSASGAGTATDTQYF
TRBV19	TRBD1	-	TRBJ1-5	TGTGCCAGTAGTTGGCAGGGGGGCAATCAGCCCCAGCATTTT	CASSWQGGNQPQHF
TRBV6-7	TRBD1	-	TRBJ1-4	TGTGCCAGCAGTTACGGCAGGGGGTCGACAACTAATGAAAAACTGTTTTTT	CASSYGRGSTTNEKLFF
TRBV4-1	TRBD2	-	TRBJ2-7	TGCGCCAGCAGCCAAGAAGCGACTAGCGGGAGGGCCCTCCGCGAGCAGTACTTC	CASSQEATSGRALREQYF
TRBV27	-	-	TRBJ1-1	TGTGCCAGCAGTTTAAGCCGAAACACTGAAGCTTTCTTT	CASSLSRNTEAFF
TRBV12-3/TRBV12-4	TRBD1	-	TRBJ2-7	TGTGCCAGCTGTTTGGGACAGACCTACGAGCAGTACTTC	CASCLGQTYEQYF
TRBV6-2/TRBV6-3	TRBD1	-	TRBJ2-3	TGTGCCAGCAGTGCCCGGGACAGGGGAATCACAGATACGCAGTATTTT	CASSARDRGITDTQYF
TRBV5-1	TRBD1	-	TRBJ1-1	TGCGCCAGCAGCTTTGACAGGGGAGCTGAAGCTTTCTTT	CASSFDRGAEAFF